These 21 T cell receptor beta chains originate from one sample sequenced in a study of Graves' ophthalmopathy and Graves' hyperthyroidism. RNA transcripts served as template for amplifying TCR beta CDR3 sequences. RT-PCR in the first round used HTBI primers; a second-round multiplex PCR followed. TCRdb redid the calling of the multiplex PCR reads with MiXCR, one entry per CDR3 protein. The data contain 620,000 or so distinct CDR3 sequences, about 20% of them singletons. The sample consisted of peripheral blood. These receptors were collected from a young woman with stable Graves' hyperthyroidism. Some clones in this sample may be carry-over from other donors' samples.

At least ten counts were recorded for this clonotype. J is TRBJ2-2 and V is TRBV28; TRBD1 matches at 11 bases. The germline V gene has CDR1 MDHEN and CDR2 SYDVKM. The trim removed 6 bases at V and 5 bases at J, leaving 8 bases unmatched. The CDR3 extends over 16 amino acids. The CDR3 DNA reads TGTGCCAGCAGCTCCCCGGACAGGGGGCGAACCGGGGAGCTGTTTTTT. Translation gives CASSSPDRGRTGELFF. Combining the CDR3 with reference TRBV28 and TRBJ2-2 gives the whole variable domain DVKVTQSSRYLVKRTGEKVFLECVQDMDHENMFWYRQDPGLGLRLIYFSYDVKMKEKGDIPEGYSVSREKKERFSLILESASTNQTSMYLCASSSPDRGRTGELFFGEGSRLTVL.

The rearrangement joins TRBV4-1 to TRBJ2-5, with a weak D call TRBD2 (6 bases). CDR1 MGHRA and CDR2 YSYEKL come from the germline V gene. The CDR3 is 15 residues long. The V gene lost 3 bases and the J gene lost 2 bases, with 13 bases spanning the gap. CDR3 nucleotides: TGCGCCAGCAGCCAGCCGGGACTGCAGCAAGAGACCCAGTACTTC. Protein: CASSQPGLQQETQYF.

As regards this clonotype: With a much larger clone just one base away, this may be a read error. The V gene is TRBV11-1, the J gene TRBJ1-2; 8 bases are a match to TRBD1. From germline, CDR1 is SGHAT and CDR2 FQDESV (reference sequence). CDR3 length equals 16 residues. The CDR3 nucleotides are TGTGCCAGCAGTCCGCCATCAATCAGGGGGCGTGATGGCTTCACCTTC. Translating it yields CASSPPSIRGRDGFTF.

The chain couples TRBV6-5 to TRBJ1-1; D is ambiguous. The CDR3 is 17 residues long. Germline values: CDR1 MNHEY, CDR2 SVGAGI. Trimming took off 1 base at V and 0 bases at J, with 15 bases between the two ends. The DNA of the CDR3 is TGTGCCAGCAGTTACTACTCTTTTACGTCATTGAACACTGAAGCTTTCTTT. Translation gives CASSYYSFTSLNTEAFF.

The rearrangement links TRBV28 to TRBJ2-5; the match to TRBD2 covers 9 bases. This CDR3 comprises 15 residues. Unmatched junction bases numbered 3, after V lost 2 bases and J lost 2 bases. Germline lookup yields CDR1 MDHEN and CDR2 SYDVKM. As DNA, the CDR3 is TGTGCCAGCAGTTTAGCGACTAGCGGACAAGAGACCCAGTACTTC. Its translation is CASSLATSGQETQYF. Filled out from reference TRBV28 and TRBJ2-5, the complete variable domain reads DVKVTQSSRYLVKRTGEKVFLECVQDMDHENMFWYRQDPGLGLRLIYFSYDVKMKEKGDIPEGYSVSREKKERFSLILESASTNQTSMYLCASSLATSGQETQYFGPGTRLLVL.

There are many counts of this clonotype. V usage is TRBV7-2 and J usage is TRBJ1-2; D is uncertain. Germline-derived CDR1 and CDR2 are SGHTA and FQGNSA. This CDR3 is 14 amino acids long. V lost 6 bases to trimming and J lost 4 bases, with 15 bases between them. For the CDR3, the DNA is TGTGCCAGCAGTCTAGCATGGACTAGCTATGGCTACACCTTC. This sequence encodes CASSLAWTSYGYTF. Drawing the rest from reference TRBV7-2 and TRBJ1-2, the complete variable domain is GAGVSQSPSNKVTEKGKDVELRCDPISGHTALYWYRQSLGQGLEFLIYFQGNSAPDKSGLPSDRFSAERTGGSVSTLTIQRTQQEDSAVYLCASSLAWTSYGYTFGSGTRLTVV.

The CDR3 sequence: CAWSPPPRGLFIGGNQPQHF. Here the CDR3 DNA reads TGTGCCTGGAGTCCCCCGCCGAGAGGGCTATTTATAGGGGGCAATCAGCCCCAGCATTTT. The chain couples TRBV30 to TRBJ1-5; D is possibly TRBD1 (5 bases). Trimming took 2 bases from V and 2 from J, leaving 28 bases between them. The V gene's germline CDR1 is GTSNPN and CDR2 SVGIG (reference sequence). CDR3 length: 20 residues.

This clonotype was seen many times. The CDR3 DNA follows: TGTGCCATCAGTTTGGGGGAAGGGGGCATTCAGTACTTC. Encoded protein: CAISLGEGGIQYF. The chain is built from TRBV10-3 and TRBJ2-4, with TRBD1 as a possible D gene (6 bases). This CDR3 region has 13 residues. V lost 5 bases and J 9 bases, leaving 14 bases between the germline ends. Germline lookup yields CDR1 ENHRY and CDR2 SYGVKD.

This clonotype was seen many times. The chain carries TRBV6-5 and TRBJ1-1; D remains unclear. CDR3 length: 15 amino acids. CDR1 is MNHEY and CDR2 is SVGAGI in the germline V gene. V lost 6 bases, J lost 0 bases, and 14 bases lay in between. The CDR3 nucleotides read TGTGCCAGCAGGGGTTCCGACCGCATGAACACTGAAGCTTTCTTT. It codes for CASRGSDRMNTEAFF.

This clonotype was found many times. The rearrangement links TRBV6-1 to TRBJ1-5, with D perhaps matching TRBD1 (5 bases). V was clipped by 0 bases and J by 9 bases, with 12 bases between them. The CDR3 has 14 residues. The germline gives CDR1 MNHNS, CDR2 SASEGT. CDR3 nucleotides: TGTGCCAGCAGTGAAGCCCAGGGTTCTTTGCCCCAGCATTTT. It codes for CASSEAQGSLPQHF.

At least ten counts were recorded for this clonotype. The chain uses TRBV25-1 and TRBJ2-5; TRBD2 is a possible D gene (6 bases). Trimming left V 4 bases short and J 0 bases short, with 12 bases between. The CDR3 totals 15 residues. Germline CDR1 reads MGHDK; CDR2 reads SYGVNS. The CDR3 reads CASSGGLWDQETQYF. CDR3 bases: TGTGCCAGCAGTGGGGGACTCTGGGACCAAGAGACCCAGTACTTC.

This clonotype was counted a few times. With a much larger clone just one base away, this may be a read error. The V call is TRBV20-1, the J call TRBJ2-5; no clear D. V was shortened by 5 bases and J by 9 bases, with 7 bases between the two germline ends. The CDR3 has 9 amino acids. The germline V gene has CDR1 DFQATT and CDR2 SNEGSKA (reference sequence). CDR3 sequence (DNA): TGCAGTGCTCCCACAGCCCAGTACTTC. Amino acids: CSAPTAQYF.

This clonotype was seen repeatedly, ten times or more. The J gene is TRBJ1-1, the V gene TRBV6-1; maybe TRBD1 (6 bases). The CDR3 loop spans 14 amino acids. V lost 6 bases and J 4 bases, leaving 15 bases between the germline ends. Germline-derived CDR1 and CDR2 are MNHNS and SASEGT. Here the CDR3 reads CASSGTRRGTEAFF. The CDR3 bases are TGTGCCAGCAGCGGGACAAGACGAGGCACTGAAGCTTTCTTT.

This clonotype was counted many times. The V gene is TRBV6-1, the J gene TRBJ1-6; D might be TRBD1 (6 bases). CDR1 is MNHNS and CDR2 is SASEGT in the germline V gene. Trimming pared 5 bases from V and 0 bases from J, leaving 14 bases between. The CDR3 has 17 residues. The CDR3 loop is CASSTNRESSYNSPLHF. CDR3 sequence (DNA): TGTGCCAGCAGTACGAACAGGGAGAGCTCCTATAATTCACCCCTCCACTTT.

This clonotype was seen many times. The chain combines TRBV6-5 with TRBJ1-5; TRBD1 matches 8 bases. This CDR3 comprises 15 residues. The germline V gene encodes CDR1 MNHEY and CDR2 SVGAGI. V dropped 6 bases and J dropped 0; count of bases not matched to a gene: 4. CDR3 amino acids: CASSRGLDSNQPQHF. CDR3 bases: TGTGCCAGCAGCAGGGGGCTGGATAGCAATCAGCCCCAGCATTTT.

This clonotype was seen once. V and J are TRBV10-1 and TRBJ2-7; D unclear. Germline V CDR1 and CDR2: WNHNN, SYGVQD (reference sequence). The CDR3 totals 11 residues. Trimming took 2 bases from V and 6 from J, leaving 5 bases between them. In DNA form, the CDR3 reads TGCGCCAGCAGTGAGGACGGCGAGCAGTACTTC. Residues: CASSEDGEQYF.

CDR3 loop: CASSSGTSISNYGYTF. CDR3 nucleotide sequence: TGTGCCAGCAGCTCCGGGACATCGATCTCTAACTATGGCTACACCTTC. This chain connects TRBV11-2 to TRBJ1-2; perhaps TRBD1 as D (6 bases). Germline CDR1 SGHAT, CDR2 FQNNGV. V was trimmed by 4 bases and J by 0 bases, leaving 15 bases between them. The CDR3 is 16 amino acids.

J is TRBJ2-5 and V is TRBV10-3; D perhaps matches TRBD1 (5 bases). From germline, CDR1 is ENHRY and CDR2 SYGVKD. The CDR3 contains 14 residues. Trimming cost V 2 bases and J 2 bases, with 9 bases left between them. CDR3 nucleotides: TGTGCCATCAGTGAGAGGGGTCGACAAGAGACCCAGTACTTC. Its protein product is CAISERGRQETQYF.

This clonotype was detected many times. The chain recombines TRBV6-2 or TRBV6-3 with TRBJ1-6, with TRBD1 identical over 9 bases. The germline V gene has CDR1 MNHEY and CDR2 SVGEGT. The CDR3 runs to 19 residues. V dropped 5 bases and J dropped 4; count of bases not matched to a gene: 15. Here the CDR3 reads CASSGTGTGITYYNSPLHF. CDR3 nucleotides: TGTGCCAGCAGTGGAACCGGGACAGGGATCACATATTATAATTCACCCCTCCACTTT.

The chain couples TRBV4-1 to TRBJ1-1; TRBD1 might be the D (6 bases). Germline values: CDR1 MGHRA, CDR2 YSYEKL. The CDR3 has 21 amino acids. Trimming pared 0 bases from V and 5 bases from J, leaving 31 bases between. CDR3: CASSQEVRFWGGQSRGTEAFF. In DNA form, the CDR3 reads TGCGCCAGCAGCCAAGAAGTTCGGTTTTGGGGAGGACAGTCTAGGGGGACTGAAGCTTTCTTT.

This clonotype was seen a single time. As DNA, the CDR3 is TGTGCCAGCAGTTACTCGATTCATGGCAGCTACTACGAGCAGTACTTC. It is translated as CASSYSIHGSYYEQYF. J is TRBJ2-7 and V is TRBV6-2 or TRBV6-3; D is unresolved. The CDR3 is 16 residues long. V lost 0 bases to trimming and J lost 3 bases, with 15 bases between them. The germline V gene has CDR1 MNHEY and CDR2 SVGEGT.